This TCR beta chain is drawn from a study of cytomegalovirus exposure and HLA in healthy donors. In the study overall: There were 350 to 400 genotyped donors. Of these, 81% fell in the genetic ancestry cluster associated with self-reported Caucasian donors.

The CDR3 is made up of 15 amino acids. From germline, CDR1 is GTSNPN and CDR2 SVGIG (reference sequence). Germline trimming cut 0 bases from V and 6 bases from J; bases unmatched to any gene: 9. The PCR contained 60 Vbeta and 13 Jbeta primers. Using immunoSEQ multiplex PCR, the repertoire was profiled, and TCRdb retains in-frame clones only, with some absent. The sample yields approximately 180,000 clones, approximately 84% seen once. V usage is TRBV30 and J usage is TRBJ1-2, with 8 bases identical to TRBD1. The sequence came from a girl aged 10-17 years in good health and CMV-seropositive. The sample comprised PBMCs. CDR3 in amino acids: CAWSVTGTGQDGYTF. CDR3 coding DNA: TGTGCCTGGAGTGTGACAGGGACAGGTCAAGATGGCTACACCTTC.